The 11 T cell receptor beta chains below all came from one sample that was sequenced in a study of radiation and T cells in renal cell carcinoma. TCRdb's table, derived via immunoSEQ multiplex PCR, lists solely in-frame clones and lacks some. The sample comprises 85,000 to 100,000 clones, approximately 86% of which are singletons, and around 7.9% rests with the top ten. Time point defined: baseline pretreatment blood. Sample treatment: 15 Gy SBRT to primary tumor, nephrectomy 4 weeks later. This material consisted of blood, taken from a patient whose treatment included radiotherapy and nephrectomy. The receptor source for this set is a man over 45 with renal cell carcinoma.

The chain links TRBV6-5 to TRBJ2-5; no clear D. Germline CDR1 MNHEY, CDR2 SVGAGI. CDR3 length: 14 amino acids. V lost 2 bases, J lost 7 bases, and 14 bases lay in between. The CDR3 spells CASSYNLGLGTQYF. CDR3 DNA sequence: TGTGCCAGCAGTTACAACCTGGGGTTGGGGACCCAGTACTTC.

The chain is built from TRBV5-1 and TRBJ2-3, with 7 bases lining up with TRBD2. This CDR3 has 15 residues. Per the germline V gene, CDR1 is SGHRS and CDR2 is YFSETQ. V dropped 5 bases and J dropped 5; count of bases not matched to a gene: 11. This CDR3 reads CASRSSAGVVDTQYF. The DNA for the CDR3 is TGCGCCAGCAGATCTTCGGCGGGAGTGGTAGATACGCAGTATTTT.

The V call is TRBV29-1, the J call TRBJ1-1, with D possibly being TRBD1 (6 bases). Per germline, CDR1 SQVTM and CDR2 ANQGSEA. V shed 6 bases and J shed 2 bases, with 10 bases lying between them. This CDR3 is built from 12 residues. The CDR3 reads CSVSQGNTEAFF. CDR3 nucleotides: TGCAGCGTATCACAGGGCAACACTGAAGCTTTCTTT.

CDR3 amino acids: CASSFLAGTNEQFF. CDR3 nucleotides: TGCGCCAGCAGCTTTCTAGCGGGGACCAATGAGCAGTTCTTC. J is TRBJ2-1 and V is TRBV5-1; 9 bases align to TRBD2. CDR1 and CDR2 from the germline V gene are SGHRS and YFSETQ. The CDR3 is made up of 14 amino acids. The J segment lost 6 bases and the V segment lost 2 bases, leaving 3 bases of the junction unmatched.

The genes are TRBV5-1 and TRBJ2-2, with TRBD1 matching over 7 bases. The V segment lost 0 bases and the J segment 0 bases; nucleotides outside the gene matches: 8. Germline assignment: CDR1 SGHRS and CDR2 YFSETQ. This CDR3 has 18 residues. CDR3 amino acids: CASSLGLTGVANTGELFF. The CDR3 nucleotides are TGCGCCAGCAGCTTGGGTCTAACAGGGGTCGCGAACACCGGGGAGCTGTTTTTT.

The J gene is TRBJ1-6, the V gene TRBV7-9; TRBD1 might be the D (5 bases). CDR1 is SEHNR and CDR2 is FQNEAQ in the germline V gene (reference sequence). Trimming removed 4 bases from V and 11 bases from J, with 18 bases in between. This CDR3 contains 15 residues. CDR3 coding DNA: TGTGCCAGCAGCTCCCAGACAGCAGCCTTCGCACCCCTCCACTTT. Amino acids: CASSSQTAAFAPLHF.

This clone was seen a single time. This CDR3 is CATSRDRAGNTIYF. The CDR3 DNA follows: TGTGCCACCAGCAGAGACAGGGCGGGAAACACCATATATTTT. This sequence joins TRBV15 and TRBJ1-3; a weak D match, TRBD1 (5 bases). Germline CDR1 and CDR2: LNHNV and YYDKDF (reference sequence). The CDR3 covers 14 residues. Trimming pared 0 bases from V and 4 bases from J, leaving 7 bases between.

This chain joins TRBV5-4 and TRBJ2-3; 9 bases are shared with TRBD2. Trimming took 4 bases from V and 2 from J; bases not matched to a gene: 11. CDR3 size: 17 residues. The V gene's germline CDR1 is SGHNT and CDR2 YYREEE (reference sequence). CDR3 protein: CASSRGSSGVSTDTQYF. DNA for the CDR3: TGTGCCAGCAGCCGGGGGTCTAGCGGGGTTTCCACAGATACGCAGTATTTT.

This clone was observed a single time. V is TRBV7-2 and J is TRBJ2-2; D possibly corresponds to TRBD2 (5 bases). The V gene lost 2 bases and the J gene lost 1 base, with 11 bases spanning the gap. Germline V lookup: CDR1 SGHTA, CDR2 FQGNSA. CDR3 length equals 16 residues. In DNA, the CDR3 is TGTGCCAGCAGCTTACAGGCTAGCTTGAACACCGGGGAGCTGTTTTTT. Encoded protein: CASSLQASLNTGELFF.

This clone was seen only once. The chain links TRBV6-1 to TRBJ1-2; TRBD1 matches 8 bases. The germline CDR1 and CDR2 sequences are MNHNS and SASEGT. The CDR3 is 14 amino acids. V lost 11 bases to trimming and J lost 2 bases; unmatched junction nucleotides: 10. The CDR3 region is CAADYRTGNYGYTF. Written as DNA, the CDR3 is TGTGCCGCCGATTACCGGACAGGGAACTATGGCTACACCTTC.

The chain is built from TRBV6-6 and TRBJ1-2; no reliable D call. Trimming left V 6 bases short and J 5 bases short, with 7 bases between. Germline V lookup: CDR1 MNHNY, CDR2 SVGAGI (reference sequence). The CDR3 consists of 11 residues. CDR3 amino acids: CASSLWYGYTF. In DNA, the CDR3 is TGTGCCAGCAGCCTGTGGTATGGCTACACCTTC.